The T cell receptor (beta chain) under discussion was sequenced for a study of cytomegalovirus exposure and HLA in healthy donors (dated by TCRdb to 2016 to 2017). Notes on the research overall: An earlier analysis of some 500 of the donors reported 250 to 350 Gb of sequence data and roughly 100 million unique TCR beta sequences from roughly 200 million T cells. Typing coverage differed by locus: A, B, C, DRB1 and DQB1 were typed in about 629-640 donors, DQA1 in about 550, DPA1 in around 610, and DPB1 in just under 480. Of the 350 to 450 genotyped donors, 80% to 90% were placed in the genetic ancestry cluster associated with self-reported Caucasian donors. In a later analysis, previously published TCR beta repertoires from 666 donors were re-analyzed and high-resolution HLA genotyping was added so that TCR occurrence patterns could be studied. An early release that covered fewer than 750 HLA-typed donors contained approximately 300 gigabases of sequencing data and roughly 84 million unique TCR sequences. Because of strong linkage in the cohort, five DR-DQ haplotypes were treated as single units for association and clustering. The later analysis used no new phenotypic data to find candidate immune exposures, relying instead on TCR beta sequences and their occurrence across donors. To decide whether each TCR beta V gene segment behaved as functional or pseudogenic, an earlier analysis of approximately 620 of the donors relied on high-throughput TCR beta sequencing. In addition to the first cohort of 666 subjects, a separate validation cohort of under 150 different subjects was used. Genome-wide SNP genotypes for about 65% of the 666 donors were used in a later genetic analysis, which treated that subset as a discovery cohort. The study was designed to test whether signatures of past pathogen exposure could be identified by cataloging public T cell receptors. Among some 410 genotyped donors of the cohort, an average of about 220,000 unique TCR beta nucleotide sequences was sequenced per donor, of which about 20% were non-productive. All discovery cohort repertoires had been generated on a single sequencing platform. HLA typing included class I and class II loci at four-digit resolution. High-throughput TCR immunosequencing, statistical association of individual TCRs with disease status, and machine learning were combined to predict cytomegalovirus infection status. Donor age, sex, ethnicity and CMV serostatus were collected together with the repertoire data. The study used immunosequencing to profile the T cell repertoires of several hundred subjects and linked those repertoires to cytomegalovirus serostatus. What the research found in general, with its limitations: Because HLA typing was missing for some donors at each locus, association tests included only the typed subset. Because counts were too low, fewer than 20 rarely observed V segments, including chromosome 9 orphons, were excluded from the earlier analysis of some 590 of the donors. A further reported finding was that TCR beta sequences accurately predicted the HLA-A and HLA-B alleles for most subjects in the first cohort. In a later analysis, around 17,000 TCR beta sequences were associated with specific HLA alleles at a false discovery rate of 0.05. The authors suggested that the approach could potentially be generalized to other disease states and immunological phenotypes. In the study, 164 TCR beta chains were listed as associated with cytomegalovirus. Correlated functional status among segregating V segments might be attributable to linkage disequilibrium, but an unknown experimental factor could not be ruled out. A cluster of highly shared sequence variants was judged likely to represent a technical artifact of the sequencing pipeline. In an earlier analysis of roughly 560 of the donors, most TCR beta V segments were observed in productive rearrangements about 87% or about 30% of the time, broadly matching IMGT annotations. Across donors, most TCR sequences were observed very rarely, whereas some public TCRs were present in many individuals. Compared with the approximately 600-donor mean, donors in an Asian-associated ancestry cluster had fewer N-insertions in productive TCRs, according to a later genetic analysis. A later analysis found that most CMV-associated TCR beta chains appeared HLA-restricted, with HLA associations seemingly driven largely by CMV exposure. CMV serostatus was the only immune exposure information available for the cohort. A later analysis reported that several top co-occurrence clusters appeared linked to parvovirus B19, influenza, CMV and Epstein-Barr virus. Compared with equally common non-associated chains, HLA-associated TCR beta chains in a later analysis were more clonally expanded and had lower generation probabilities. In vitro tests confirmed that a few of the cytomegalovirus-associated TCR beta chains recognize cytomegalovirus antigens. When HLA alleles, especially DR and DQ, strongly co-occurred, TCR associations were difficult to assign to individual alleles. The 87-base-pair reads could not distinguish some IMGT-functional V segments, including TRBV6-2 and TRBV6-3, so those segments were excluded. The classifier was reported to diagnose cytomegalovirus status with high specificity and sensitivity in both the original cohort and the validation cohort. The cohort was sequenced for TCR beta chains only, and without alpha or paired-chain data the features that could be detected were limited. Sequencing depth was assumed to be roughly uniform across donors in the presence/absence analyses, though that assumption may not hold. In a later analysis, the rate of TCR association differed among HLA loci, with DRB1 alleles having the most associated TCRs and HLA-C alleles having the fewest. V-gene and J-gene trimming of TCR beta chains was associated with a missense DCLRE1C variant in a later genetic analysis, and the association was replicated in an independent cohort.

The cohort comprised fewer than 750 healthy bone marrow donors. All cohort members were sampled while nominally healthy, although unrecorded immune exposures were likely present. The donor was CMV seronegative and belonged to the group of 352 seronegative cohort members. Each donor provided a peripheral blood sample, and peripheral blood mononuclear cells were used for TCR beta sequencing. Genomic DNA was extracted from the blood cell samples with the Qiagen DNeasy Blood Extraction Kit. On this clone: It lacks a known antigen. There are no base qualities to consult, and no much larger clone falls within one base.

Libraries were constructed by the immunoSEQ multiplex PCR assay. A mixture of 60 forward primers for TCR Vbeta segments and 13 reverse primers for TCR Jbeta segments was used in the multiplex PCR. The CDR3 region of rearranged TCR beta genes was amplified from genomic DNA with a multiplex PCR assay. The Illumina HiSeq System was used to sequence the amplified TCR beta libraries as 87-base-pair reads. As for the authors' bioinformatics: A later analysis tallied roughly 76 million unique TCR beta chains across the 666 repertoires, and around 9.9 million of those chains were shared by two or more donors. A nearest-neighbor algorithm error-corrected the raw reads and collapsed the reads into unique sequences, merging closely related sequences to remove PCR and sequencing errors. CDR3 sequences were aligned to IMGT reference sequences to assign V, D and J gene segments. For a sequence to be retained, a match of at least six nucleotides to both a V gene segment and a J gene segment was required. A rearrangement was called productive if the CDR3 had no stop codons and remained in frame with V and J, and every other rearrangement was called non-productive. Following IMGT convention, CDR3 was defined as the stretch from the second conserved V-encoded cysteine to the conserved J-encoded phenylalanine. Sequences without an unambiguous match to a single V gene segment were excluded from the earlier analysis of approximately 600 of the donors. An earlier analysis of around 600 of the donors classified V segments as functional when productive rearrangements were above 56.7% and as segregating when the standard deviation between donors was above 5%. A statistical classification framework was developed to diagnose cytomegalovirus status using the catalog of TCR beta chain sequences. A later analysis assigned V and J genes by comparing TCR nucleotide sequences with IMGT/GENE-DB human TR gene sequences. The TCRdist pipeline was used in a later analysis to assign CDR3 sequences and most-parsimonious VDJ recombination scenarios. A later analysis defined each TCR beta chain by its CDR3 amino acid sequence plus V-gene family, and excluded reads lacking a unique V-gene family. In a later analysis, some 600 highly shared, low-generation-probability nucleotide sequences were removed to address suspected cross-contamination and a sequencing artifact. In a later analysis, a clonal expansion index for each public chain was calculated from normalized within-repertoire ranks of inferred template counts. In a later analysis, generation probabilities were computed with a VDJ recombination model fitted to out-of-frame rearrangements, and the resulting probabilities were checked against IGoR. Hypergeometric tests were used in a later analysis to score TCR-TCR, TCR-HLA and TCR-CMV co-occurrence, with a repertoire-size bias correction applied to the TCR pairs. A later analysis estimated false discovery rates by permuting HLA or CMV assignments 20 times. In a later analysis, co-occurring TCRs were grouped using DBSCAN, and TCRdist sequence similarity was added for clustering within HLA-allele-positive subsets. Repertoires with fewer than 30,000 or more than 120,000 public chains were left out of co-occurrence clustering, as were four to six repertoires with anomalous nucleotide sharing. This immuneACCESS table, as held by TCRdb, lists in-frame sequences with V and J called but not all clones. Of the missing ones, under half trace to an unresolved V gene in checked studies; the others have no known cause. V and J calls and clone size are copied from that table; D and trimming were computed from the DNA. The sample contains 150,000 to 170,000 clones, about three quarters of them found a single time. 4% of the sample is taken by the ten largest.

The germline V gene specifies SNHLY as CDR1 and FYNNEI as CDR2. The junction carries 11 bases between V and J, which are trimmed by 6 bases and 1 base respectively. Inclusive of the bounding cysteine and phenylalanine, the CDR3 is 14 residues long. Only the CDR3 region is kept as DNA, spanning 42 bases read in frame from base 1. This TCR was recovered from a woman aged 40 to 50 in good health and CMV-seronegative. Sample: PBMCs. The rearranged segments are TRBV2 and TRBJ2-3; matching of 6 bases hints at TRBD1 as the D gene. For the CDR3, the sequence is CASRLTGRTDTQYF. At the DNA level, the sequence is TGTGCCAGCAGATTGACAGGACGCACAGATACGCAGTATTTT. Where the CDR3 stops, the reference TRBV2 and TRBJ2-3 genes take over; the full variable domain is EPEVTQTPSHQVTQMGQEVILRCVPISNHLYFYWYRQILGQKVEFLVSFYNNEISEKSEIFDDQFSVERPDGSNFTLKIRSTKLEDSAMYFCASRLTGRTDTQYFGPGTRLTVL.